Listed here are 30 T cell receptor beta chains from one sample, sequenced in a study of blood T cells in healthy people across ages. Then a second PCR, running about 7 to 11 cycles, was carried out with a sample-barcoded 5' primer and a J-beta primer mix. TCRdb independently ran MiXCR on the 5' RACE reads; one entry per CDR3 protein. Of nearly 800,000 distinct CDR3 sequences in the sample, 56% are singletons; the top ten hold approximately 24%. Input material: blood. The receptors were sampled from a man aged 35 to 55 in good health.

This chain uses TRBV5-1 with TRBJ2-1; 8 bases line up with TRBD1. The germline CDR1 and CDR2 sequences are SGHRS and YFSETQ. The CDR3 is 16 residues long. V shed 1 base and J 6 bases; nucleotides not matched to a gene: 9. The CDR3 protein is CASSLNQGAQGNEQFF. Written as DNA, the CDR3 is TGCGCCAGCAGCTTGAACCAGGGGGCGCAAGGCAATGAGCAGTTCTTC. Full variable domain (rest looked up from reference TRBV5-1 and TRBJ2-1): KAGVTQTPRYLIKTRGQQVTLSCSPISGHRSVSWYQQTPGQGLQFLFEYFSETQRNKGNFPGRFSGRQFSNSRSEMNVSTLELGDSALYLCASSLNQGAQGNEQFFGPGTRLTVL.

The CDR3 nucleotides are TGTGCCAGCAGCCAAGATCCCGGGAGGGCCTACAATGAGCAGTTCTTC. This encodes CASSQDPGRAYNEQFF. This rearrangement joins TRBV3-1 to TRBJ2-1, with 8 bases identical to TRBD2. The germline CDR1 and CDR2 sequences are LGHDT and YNNKEL (reference sequence). V was pared by 0 bases and J by 2 bases, with 3 bases of the junction left unmatched. The CDR3 is made up of 16 amino acids.

This sequence joins TRBV7-8 and TRBJ2-7, with D possibly matching TRBD1 (6 bases). This CDR3 spans 15 amino acids. V dropped 4 bases and J dropped 3 bases, with 16 bases sitting between them. Germline lookup yields CDR1 SGHVS and CDR2 FQNEAQ. The CDR3 here is CASSSPQTGNYEQYF. CDR3 coding DNA: TGTGCCAGCAGCTCACCACAAACAGGGAACTACGAGCAGTACTTC.

The chain carries TRBV25-1 and TRBJ1-2; the D gene is possibly TRBD1 (5 bases). The germline V and J ends were trimmed by 3 bases and 5 bases, with 19 bases remaining between them. Germline V gene sequence: CDR1 MGHDK, CDR2 SYGVNS. This CDR3 is built from 16 residues. The CDR3 sequence: CASSEPGGGPSYGYTF. In nucleotides, the CDR3 is TGTGCCAGCAGTGAGCCCGGGGGAGGGCCCTCTTATGGCTACACCTTC.

The chain uses TRBV3-1 and TRBJ2-7; possible D gene TRBD1, 6 bases. The CDR3 has 14 amino acids. Trimming took off 2 bases at V and 1 base at J, with 9 bases between the two ends. The germline V gene encodes CDR1 LGHDT and CDR2 YNNKEL (reference sequence). In DNA form, the CDR3 reads TGTGCCAGCAGCCAACAGGGGAGATCCTACGAGCAGTACTTC. As protein: CASSQQGRSYEQYF.

This clonotype was observed a few times. This sequence joins TRBV28 and TRBJ2-5; tentatively, D is TRBD2 (6 bases). Germline V lookup: CDR1 MDHEN, CDR2 SYDVKM. V was cut by 5 bases and J by 0 bases, with 16 bases left in between. The CDR3 loop spans 16 amino acids. The CDR3 DNA is TGTGCCAGCAGTCCAATCTCCGGCGGGGACCAAGAGACCCAGTACTTC. Translating it yields CASSPISGGDQETQYF.

This clonotype was seen only a few times. This sequence joins TRBV6-1 and TRBJ2-7; D perhaps matches TRBD2 (5 bases). Between the trimmed V and J ends, which lost 7 bases and 4 bases, there was a span of 32 bases. CDR1 and CDR2 (germline): MNHNS, SASEGT. The CDR3 consists of 19 residues. The CDR3 DNA reads as TGTGCCAGCACTGCCCCAGCGCGATTCCCCATACGGAGAGGGTACGAGCAGTACTTC. It codes for CASTAPARFPIRRGYEQYF.

J is TRBJ1-1 and V is TRBV24-1; 7 bases map to TRBD1. CDR3 length: 14 residues. The V gene's germline CDR1 is KGHDR and CDR2 SFDVKD. V shed 3 bases and J 5 bases; nucleotides not matched to a gene: 5. The CDR3 coding sequence is TGTGCCACCAGTGATCGGTCAGGGGGGACTGAAGCTTTCTTT. As protein: CATSDRSGGTEAFF.

The V call is TRBV12-3 or TRBV12-4, the J call TRBJ2-4; 7 bases match TRBD2. The J call could be wrong; TRBJ2-7 is a better fit for the DNA end. This CDR3 has 16 amino acids. The CDR3 is CASSPWTSLLVYEQYF. The CDR3 bases are TGTGCCAGCAGTCCCTGGACTAGTCTTTTGGTCTACGAGCAGTACTTC.

This chain connects TRBV12-3 or TRBV12-4 to TRBJ1-1; TRBD1 might be the D (5 bases). Trimming cost V 7 bases and J 2 bases, with 17 bases left between them. The length of the CDR3 is 15 residues. In DNA, the CDR3 is TGTGCCAGCACCCGGGCAGGGCCTATTAACACTGAAGCTTTCTTT. It is translated as CASTRAGPINTEAFF.

This chain's CDR3 is CSASGSFVTGGHYGYTF. In DNA, the CDR3 is TGCAGTGCTAGTGGCTCGTTTGTTACAGGCGGACACTATGGCTACACCTTC. This chain joins TRBV20-1 and TRBJ1-2, with D possibly being TRBD1 (5 bases). Germline CDR1 reads DFQATT; CDR2 reads SNEGSKA (reference sequence). V lost 3 bases and J 3 bases, leaving 23 bases between the germline ends. The CDR3 totals 17 residues.

This clonotype was found a few times. The CDR3 reads CASRATGTSGTYEQFF. CDR3 in DNA: TGTGCCAGCAGGGCAACCGGGACTAGCGGGACTTATGAGCAGTTCTTC. The chain uses TRBV12-3 or TRBV12-4 and TRBJ2-1, with 13 bases aligning to TRBD2. V lost 6 bases and J lost 8; bases outside the gene matches: 10. CDR3 size: 16 residues.

The chain is built from TRBV3-1 and TRBJ1-1; D not resolved. V shed 0 bases and J shed 1 base, with 9 bases lying between them. Germline CDR1 and CDR2: LGHDT and YNNKEL (reference sequence). The CDR3 is 15 residues long. The CDR3 spells CASSQDRVRNTEAFF. CDR3 DNA: TGTGCCAGCAGCCAAGATCGTGTGAGGAACACTGAAGCTTTCTTT.

This clonotype was observed once. The chain has TRBV2 and TRBJ2-1; a weak D match, TRBD1 (6 bases). V was clipped by 5 bases and J by 3 bases, with 11 bases between them. The germline V gene encodes CDR1 SNHLY and CDR2 FYNNEI. This CDR3 region has 14 residues. The CDR3 here is CASSPWDIYNEQFF. The CDR3 DNA reads TGTGCCAGCAGTCCCTGGGACATCTACAATGAGCAGTTCTTC.

A word on this clonotype: One end of the junction is discordant with germline, which a read error may explain. V gene TRBV7-8 combines with J gene TRBJ2-7; weak D call: TRBD1 (6 bases). CDR3 length equals 16 residues. CDR1 is SGHVS, CDR2 FQNEAQ, per germline. The DNA of the CDR3 is TGTGCCTGCAGCTTAGACGTCAGGGGAACGAGCTACGAGCAGTACTTC. It codes for CACSLDVRGTSYEQYF.

The chain combines TRBV14 with TRBJ1-6; D unclear. Germline CDR1 reads SGHDN; CDR2 reads FVKESK. The CDR3 is 14 residues long. Trimming took 4 bases from V and 6 from J, leaving 10 bases between them. CDR3 nucleotide sequence: TGTGCCAGCAGCCCGGGGTTCCCTAATTCACCCCTCCACTTT. Translation gives CASSPGFPNSPLHF.

This clonotype was observed a few times. This chain uses TRBV5-1 with TRBJ2-5; TRBD2 matches at 7 bases. J was trimmed by 0 bases and V by 4 bases; bases with no gene match: 3. The CDR3 sequence is 14 residues long. In germline, CDR1 is SGHRS, CDR2 YFSETQ. The CDR3: CASSRGTNQETQYF. In nucleotides, the CDR3 is TGCGCCAGCAGCCGTGGGACTAACCAAGAGACCCAGTACTTC.

In its sample, this clonotype was seen a few times. The genes are TRBV29-1 and TRBJ2-1; no reliable D call. Trimming cost V 5 bases and J 7 bases, with 21 bases left between them. Looked up from germline, CDR1 is SQVTM and CDR2 is ANQGSEA. The CDR3 covers 15 residues. In nucleotides, the CDR3 is TGCAGCGTTTTCCCCTCCCGGGCTGATGCGAATGAGCAGTTCTTC. It translates to CSVFPSRADANEQFF.

In this sample, this clonotype turned up once. The chain carries TRBV9 and TRBJ1-2; 11 nucleotides align to TRBD1. CDR1 SGDLS and CDR2 YYNGEE come from the germline V gene. The V segment lost 0 bases and the J segment 8 bases; nucleotides outside the gene matches: 9. CDR3 size: 16 residues. CDR3 in DNA: TGTGCCAGCAGCGTAGATCTAGGACAGGGGGCAAGCGGCTACACCTTC. Translated, it gives CASSVDLGQGASGYTF.

The V gene is TRBV3-1, the J gene TRBJ1-2; D remains unclear. Per the germline V gene, CDR1 is LGHDT and CDR2 is YNNKEL (reference sequence). The ends were cut back, 0 bases at V and 5 bases at J, with 19 bases in the middle. The CDR3 covers 17 residues. The CDR3 region is CASSQDLTRVGIYGYTF. DNA for the CDR3: TGTGCCAGCAGCCAAGATCTAACGCGGGTGGGGATTTATGGCTACACCTTC.

The V gene is TRBV7-6, the J gene TRBJ2-6; 8 bases fit TRBD1. Germline CDR1 is SGHVS and CDR2 is FNYEAQ. Germline trimming cut 2 bases from V and 0 bases from J; bases unmatched to any gene: 15. CDR3 length: 21 residues. The CDR3 region is CASSLQISGTGTGSGANVLTF. In DNA form, the CDR3 reads TGTGCCAGCAGCTTACAGATCTCCGGGACAGGAACCGGCTCTGGGGCCAACGTCCTGACTTTC.

By share, this clonotype ranks as large (0.1 to 1%). The chain joins TRBV29-1 to TRBJ2-1, with 7 positions matching TRBD1. V lost 6 bases and J lost 4; bases outside the gene matches: 9. The CDR3 runs 14 residues. Germline CDR1 reads SQVTM; CDR2 reads ANQGSEA. The CDR3 nucleotides are TGCAGCGTCATGGGGACAGAGGATTACAATGAGCAGTTCTTC. It encodes CSVMGTEDYNEQFF.

This chain links TRBV2 with TRBJ2-3; D may be TRBD1 or TRBD2 (5 bases each). CDR3 length equals 15 residues. Germline CDR1 is SNHLY and CDR2 is FYNNEI. With 5 bases removed from V and 2 bases from J, the gap between germline ends came to 14 bases. The chain's CDR3 is CASSIGMGVTDTQYF. The CDR3 bases are TGTGCCAGCAGTATCGGGATGGGGGTCACAGATACGCAGTATTTT.

The chain has TRBV20-1 and TRBJ2-7; 7 positions agree with TRBD2. The DNA end favors TRBJ2-5, so the J call may be wrong. The CDR3 sequence is 14 residues long. Germline V gives CDR1 DFQATT, CDR2 SNEGSKA (reference sequence). CDR3 region: CSARVPGGAATQYF. CDR3 DNA sequence: TGCAGTGCTAGAGTCCCGGGGGGAGCGGCGACCCAGTACTTC.

This clonotype was found many times. This chain connects TRBV20-1 to TRBJ2-7, with 7 bases matching TRBD1. V was pared by 5 bases and J by 3 bases, with 7 bases of the junction left unmatched. The CDR3 length is 13 residues. In germline, CDR1 is DFQATT, CDR2 SNEGSKA (reference sequence). The CDR3 is CSAQTGTDYEQYF. CDR3 DNA sequence: TGCAGTGCTCAAACCGGGACAGACTACGAGCAGTACTTC.

CDR3 protein: CSARERIYNEQFF. DNA for the CDR3: TGCAGTGCTAGAGAGCGGATATACAATGAGCAGTTCTTC. V usage is TRBV20-1 and J usage is TRBJ2-1; no clear D. This CDR3 has 13 amino acids. Germline CDR1 DFQATT, CDR2 SNEGSKA (reference sequence). Trimming shortened V by 0 bases and J by 4 bases, and 7 bases separated the two germline ends.

The chain couples TRBV6-1 to TRBJ1-5; a weak D match, TRBD1 (5 bases). The V gene's germline CDR1 is MNHNS and CDR2 SASEGT. Trimming shortened V by 3 bases and J by 0 bases, and 12 bases separated the two germline ends. This CDR3 is 16 amino acids long. Here the CDR3 reads CASSDRGVYSNQPQHF. The CDR3 bases are TGTGCCAGCAGTGACCGAGGGGTGTATAGCAATCAGCCCCAGCATTTT.

The J gene is TRBJ1-1, the V gene TRBV20-1; perhaps TRBD1 as D (5 bases). The V and J ends lost 4 bases and 1 base respectively, with 7 bases between them. CDR3 length: 12 residues. Per germline, CDR1 DFQATT and CDR2 SNEGSKA (reference sequence). In DNA, the CDR3 is TGCAGTGCTACAGGGCCGAACACTGAAGCTTTCTTT. Translation: CSATGPNTEAFF.

This chain links TRBV20-1 with TRBJ2-3; D is possibly TRBD1 (6 bases). Trimming took 3 bases from V and 0 from J, leaving 13 bases between them. The CDR3 has 15 amino acids. CDR1 and CDR2 (germline): DFQATT, SNEGSKA (reference sequence). DNA for the CDR3: TGCAGTGCTAGTGGCCGGGACATAAGCACAGATACGCAGTATTTT. As protein: CSASGRDISTDTQYF.

J is TRBJ2-5 and V is TRBV7-9, with 7 bases lining up with TRBD2. The DNA end lines up better with TRBJ2-7; the J call may be wrong. This CDR3 has 14 residues. The germline gives CDR1 SEHNR, CDR2 FQNEAQ (reference sequence). The CDR3 sequence is CASSMGLTGNEQYF. DNA for the CDR3: TGTGCCAGCAGCATGGGACTAACGGGGAACGAGCAGTACTTC.